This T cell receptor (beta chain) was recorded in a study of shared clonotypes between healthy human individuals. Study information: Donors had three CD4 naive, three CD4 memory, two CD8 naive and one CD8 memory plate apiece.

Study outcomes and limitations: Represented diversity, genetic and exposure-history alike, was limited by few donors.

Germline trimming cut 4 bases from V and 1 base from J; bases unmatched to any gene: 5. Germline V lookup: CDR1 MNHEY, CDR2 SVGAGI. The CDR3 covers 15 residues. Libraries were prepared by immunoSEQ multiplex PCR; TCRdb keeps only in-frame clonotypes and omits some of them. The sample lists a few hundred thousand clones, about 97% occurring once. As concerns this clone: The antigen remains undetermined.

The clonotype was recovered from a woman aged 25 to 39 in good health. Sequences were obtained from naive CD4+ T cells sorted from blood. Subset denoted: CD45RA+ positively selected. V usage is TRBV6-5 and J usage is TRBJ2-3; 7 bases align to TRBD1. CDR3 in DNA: TGTGCCAGCAGTTGGGTCACAGGGGGCACAGATACGCAGTATTTT. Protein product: CASSWVTGGTDTQYF.